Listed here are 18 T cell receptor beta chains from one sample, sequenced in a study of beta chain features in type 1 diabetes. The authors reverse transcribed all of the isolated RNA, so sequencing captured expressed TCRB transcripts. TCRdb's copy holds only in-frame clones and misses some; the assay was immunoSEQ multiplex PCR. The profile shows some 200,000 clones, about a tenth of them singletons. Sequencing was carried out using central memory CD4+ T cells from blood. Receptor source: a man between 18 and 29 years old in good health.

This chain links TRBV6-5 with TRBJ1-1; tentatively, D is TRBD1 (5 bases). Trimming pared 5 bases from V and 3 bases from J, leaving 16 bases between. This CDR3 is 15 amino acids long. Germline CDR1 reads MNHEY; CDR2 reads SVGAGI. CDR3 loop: CASSPNQGLYTEAFF. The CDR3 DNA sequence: TGTGCCAGCAGTCCGAATCAGGGTTTATACACTGAAGCTTTCTTT.

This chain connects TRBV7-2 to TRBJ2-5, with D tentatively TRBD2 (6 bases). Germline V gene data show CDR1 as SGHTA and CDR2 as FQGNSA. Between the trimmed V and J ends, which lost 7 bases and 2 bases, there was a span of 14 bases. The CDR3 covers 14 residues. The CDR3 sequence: CASTGGAIQETQYF. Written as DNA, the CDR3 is TGTGCCAGCACCGGAGGGGCCATACAAGAGACCCAGTACTTC.

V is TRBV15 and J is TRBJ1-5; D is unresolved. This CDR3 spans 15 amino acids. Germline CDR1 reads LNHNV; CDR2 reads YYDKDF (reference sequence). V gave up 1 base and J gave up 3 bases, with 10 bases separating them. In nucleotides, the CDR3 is TGTGCCACCAGCAGAGGAGGCGGGATCAATCAGCCCCAGCATTTT. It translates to CATSRGGGINQPQHF.

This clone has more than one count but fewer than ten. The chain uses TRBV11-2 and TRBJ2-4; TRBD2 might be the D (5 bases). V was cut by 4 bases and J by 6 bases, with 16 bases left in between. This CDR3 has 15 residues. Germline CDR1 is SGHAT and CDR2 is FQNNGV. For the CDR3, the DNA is TGTGCCAGCAGCTCCATTCGGACGGGATCAAACATTCAGTACTTC. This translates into CASSSIRTGSNIQYF.

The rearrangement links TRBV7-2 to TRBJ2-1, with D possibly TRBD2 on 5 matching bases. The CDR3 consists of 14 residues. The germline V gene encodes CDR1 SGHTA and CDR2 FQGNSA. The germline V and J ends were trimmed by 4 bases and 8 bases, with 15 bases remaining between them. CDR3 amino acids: CASSWKGGPDEQFF. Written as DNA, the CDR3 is TGTGCCAGCAGCTGGAAGGGCGGGCCCGATGAGCAGTTCTTC.

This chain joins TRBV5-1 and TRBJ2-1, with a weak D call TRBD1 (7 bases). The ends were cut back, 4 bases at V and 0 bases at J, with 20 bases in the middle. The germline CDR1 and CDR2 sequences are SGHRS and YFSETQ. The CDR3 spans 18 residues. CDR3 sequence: CASSHTTGAEGSYNEQFF. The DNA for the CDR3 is TGCGCCAGCAGCCATACCACAGGGGCGGAGGGCTCCTACAATGAGCAGTTCTTC.

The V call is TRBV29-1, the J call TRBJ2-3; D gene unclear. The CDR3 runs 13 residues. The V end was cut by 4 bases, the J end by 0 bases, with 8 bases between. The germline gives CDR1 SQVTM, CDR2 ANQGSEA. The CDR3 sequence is CSVAVSSTDTQYF. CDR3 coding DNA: TGCAGCGTTGCTGTATCTAGCACAGATACGCAGTATTTT.

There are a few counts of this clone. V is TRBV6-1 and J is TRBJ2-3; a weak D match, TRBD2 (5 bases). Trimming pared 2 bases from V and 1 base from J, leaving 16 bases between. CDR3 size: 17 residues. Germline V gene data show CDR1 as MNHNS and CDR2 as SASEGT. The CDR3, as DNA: TGTGCCAGCAGTGAATGGAGCGGCACGTTCGGCACAGATACGCAGTATTTT. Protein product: CASSEWSGTFGTDTQYF.

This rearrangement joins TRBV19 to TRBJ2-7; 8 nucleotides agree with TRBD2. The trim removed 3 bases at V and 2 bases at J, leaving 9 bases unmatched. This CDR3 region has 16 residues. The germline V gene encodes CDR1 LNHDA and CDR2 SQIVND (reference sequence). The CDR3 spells CASSIGTGGGPYEQYF. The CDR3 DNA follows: TGTGCCAGTAGTATCGGTACGGGAGGGGGTCCCTACGAGCAGTACTTC.

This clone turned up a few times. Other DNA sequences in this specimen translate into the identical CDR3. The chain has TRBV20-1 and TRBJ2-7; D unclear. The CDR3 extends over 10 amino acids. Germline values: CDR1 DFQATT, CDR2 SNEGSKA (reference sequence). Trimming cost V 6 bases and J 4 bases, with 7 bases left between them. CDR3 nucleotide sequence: TGCAGTGCCGACGATTACGAGCAGTACTTC. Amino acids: CSADDYEQYF.

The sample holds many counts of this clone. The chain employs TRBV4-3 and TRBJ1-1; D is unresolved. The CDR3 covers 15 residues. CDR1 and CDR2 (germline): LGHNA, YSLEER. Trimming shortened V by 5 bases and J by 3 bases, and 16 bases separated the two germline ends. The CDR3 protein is CASSSGWGRYTEAFF. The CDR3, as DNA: TGCGCCAGCAGCTCCGGATGGGGAAGATACACTGAAGCTTTCTTT.

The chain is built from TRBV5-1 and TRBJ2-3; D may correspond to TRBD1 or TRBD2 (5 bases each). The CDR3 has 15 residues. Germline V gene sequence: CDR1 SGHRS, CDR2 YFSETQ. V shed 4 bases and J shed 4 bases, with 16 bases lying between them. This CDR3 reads CASSTGPQWPDTQYF. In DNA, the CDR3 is TGCGCCAGCAGCACGGGACCCCAATGGCCAGATACGCAGTATTTT.

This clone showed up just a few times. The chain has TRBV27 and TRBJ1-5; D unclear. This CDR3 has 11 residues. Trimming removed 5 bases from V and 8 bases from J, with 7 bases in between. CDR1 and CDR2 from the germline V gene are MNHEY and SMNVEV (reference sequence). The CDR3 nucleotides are TGTGCCAGCAGTCTCGGGAAGCCCCAGCATTTT. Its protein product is CASSLGKPQHF.

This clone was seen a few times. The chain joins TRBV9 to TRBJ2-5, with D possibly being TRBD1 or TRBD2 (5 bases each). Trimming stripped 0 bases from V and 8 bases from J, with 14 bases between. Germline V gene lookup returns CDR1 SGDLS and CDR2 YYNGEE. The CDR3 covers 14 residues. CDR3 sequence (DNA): TGTGCCAGCAGCGTAGGGCAAGAGGGGACCACCCAGTACTTC. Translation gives CASSVGQEGTTQYF.

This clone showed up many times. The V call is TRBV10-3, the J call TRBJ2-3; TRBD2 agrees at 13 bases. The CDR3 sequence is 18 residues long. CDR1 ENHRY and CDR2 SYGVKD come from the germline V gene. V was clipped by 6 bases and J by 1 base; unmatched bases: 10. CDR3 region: CAIRNRTSGRQGTDTQYF. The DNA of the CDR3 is TGTGCCATCAGGAACAGGACTAGCGGGAGACAGGGCACAGATACGCAGTATTTT.

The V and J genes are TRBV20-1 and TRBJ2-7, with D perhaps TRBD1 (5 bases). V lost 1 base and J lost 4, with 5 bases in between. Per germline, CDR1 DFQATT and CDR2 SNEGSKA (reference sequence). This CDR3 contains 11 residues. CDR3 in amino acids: CSARGQYEQYF. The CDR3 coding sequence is TGCAGTGCTAGAGGACAGTACGAGCAGTACTTC.

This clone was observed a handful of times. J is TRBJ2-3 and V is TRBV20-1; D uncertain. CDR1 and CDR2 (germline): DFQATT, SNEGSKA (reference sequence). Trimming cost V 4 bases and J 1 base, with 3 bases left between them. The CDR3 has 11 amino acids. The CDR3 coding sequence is TGCAGTGCTATGGGCACAGATACGCAGTATTTT. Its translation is CSAMGTDTQYF.

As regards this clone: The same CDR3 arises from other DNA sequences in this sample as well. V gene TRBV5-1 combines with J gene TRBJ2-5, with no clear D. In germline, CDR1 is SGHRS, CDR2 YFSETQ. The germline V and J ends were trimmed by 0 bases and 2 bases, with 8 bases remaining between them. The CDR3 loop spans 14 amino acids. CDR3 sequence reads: CASSLVPGQETQYF. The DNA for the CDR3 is TGCGCCAGCAGCTTGGTTCCGGGTCAAGAGACCCAGTACTTC. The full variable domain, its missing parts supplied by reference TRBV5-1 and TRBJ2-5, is KAGVTQTPRYLIKTRGQQVTLSCSPISGHRSVSWYQQTPGQGLQFLFEYFSETQRNKGNFPGRFSGRQFSNSRSEMNVSTLELGDSALYLCASSLVPGQETQYFGPGTRLLVL.